What follows describes a single T cell receptor (beta chain). Its antigen is unknown. Original methodology: Between-group CDR3 differences, defined by clinicopathological status, yielded a distant-metastasis classifier for papillary thyroid cancer. TCRdb re-processed the PCR reads through MiXCR. The authors' filters were not applied to this entry. The sample has about 40,000 clones; approximately 15% are singletons. The sample is drawn from a study of metastatic and nonmetastatic thyroid tumors. The wider study: Malignant thyroid and benign thyroid patients provided blood and tumor or nodule tissue whose repertoires were compared.

All patients reached thyroid surgery having received no treatment beforehand. The V end lost 0 bases, the J end lost 8 bases, and 10 bases lay between the germline ends. Germline V CDR1 and CDR2: PRHDT, FYEKMQ (reference sequence). The length of the CDR3 is 13 residues. Study-level points and caveats: The reported finding was significantly higher TCR beta diversity in malignant thyroid tumors relative to benign nodules, in blood and tumor.

This clonotype originated in a female donor with papillary thyroid cancer or a benign thyroid nodule (not recorded which). Some clones in this sample may be carry-over from other donors' samples. The chain recombines TRBV13 with TRBJ1-2; D gene ambiguous. Sequenced input: blood. CDR3 sequence: CASSLGFERGYTF. CDR3 DNA sequence: TGTGCCAGCAGCTTAGGATTTGAGAGGGGCTACACCTTC.